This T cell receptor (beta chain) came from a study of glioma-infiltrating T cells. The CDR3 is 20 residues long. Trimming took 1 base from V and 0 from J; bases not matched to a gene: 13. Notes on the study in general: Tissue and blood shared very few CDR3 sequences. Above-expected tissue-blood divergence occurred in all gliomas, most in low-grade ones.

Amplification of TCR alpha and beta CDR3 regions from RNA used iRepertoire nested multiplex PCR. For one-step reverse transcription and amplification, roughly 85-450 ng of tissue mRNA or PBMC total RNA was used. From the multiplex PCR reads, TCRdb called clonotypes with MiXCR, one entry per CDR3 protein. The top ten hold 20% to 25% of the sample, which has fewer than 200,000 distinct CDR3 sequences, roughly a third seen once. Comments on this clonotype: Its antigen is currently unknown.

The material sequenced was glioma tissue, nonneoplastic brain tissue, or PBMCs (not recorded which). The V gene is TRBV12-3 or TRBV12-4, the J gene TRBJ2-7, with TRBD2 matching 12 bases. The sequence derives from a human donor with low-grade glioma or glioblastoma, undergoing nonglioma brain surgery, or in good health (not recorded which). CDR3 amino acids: CASSLGRTSGTLPSSYEQYF. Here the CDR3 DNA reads TGTGCCAGCAGTTTAGGTAGGACTAGCGGGACCCTTCCAAGCTCCTACGAGCAGTACTTC.